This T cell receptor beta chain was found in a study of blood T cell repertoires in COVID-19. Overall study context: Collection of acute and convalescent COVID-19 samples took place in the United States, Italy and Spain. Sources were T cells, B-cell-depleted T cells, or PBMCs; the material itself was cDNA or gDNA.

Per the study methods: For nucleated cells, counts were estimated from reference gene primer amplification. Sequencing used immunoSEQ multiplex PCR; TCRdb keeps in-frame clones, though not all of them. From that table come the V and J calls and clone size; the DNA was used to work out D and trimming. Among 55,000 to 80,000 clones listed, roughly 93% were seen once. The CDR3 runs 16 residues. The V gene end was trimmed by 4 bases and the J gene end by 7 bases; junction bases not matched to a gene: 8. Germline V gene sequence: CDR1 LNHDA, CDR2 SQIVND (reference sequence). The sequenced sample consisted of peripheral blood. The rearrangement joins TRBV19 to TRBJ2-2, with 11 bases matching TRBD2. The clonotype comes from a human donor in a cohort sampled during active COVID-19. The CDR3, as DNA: TGTGCCAGTAGTACTGTAGCGGGAGGGCCGGTCGGGGAGCTGTTTTTT. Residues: CASSTVAGGPVGELFF.